This record looks at one T cell receptor (beta chain) sequence and its context. Its antigen is undetermined. This sample stems from a study of cytomegalovirus exposure and HLA in healthy donors. Study outcomes and limitations: Rare TCR sequences dominated, though some public TCRs recurred in many donors.

The CDR3 runs to 12 residues. Per the germline V gene, CDR1 is MNHEY and CDR2 is SMNVEV (reference sequence). V shed 5 bases and J shed 7 bases, with 8 bases lying between them. It was with 60 Vbeta and 13 Jbeta primers that the PCR ran. Clones were read by immunoSEQ multiplex PCR, and TCRdb kept only the in-frame ones, dropping some. The repertoire holds around 100,000 clones, with roughly 73% as singletons. The material sequenced was PBMCs. This TCR came from a man aged 35-49 years in good health and CMV-seronegative. The gene calls are TRBV27 and TRBJ2-2; no definite D call. As DNA, the CDR3 is TGTGCCAGCAGTGTCATACTCGGGGAGCTGTTTTTT. Its protein is CASSVILGELFF.